Listed below are T cell receptor beta chains from one sample, sequenced in a study of blood T cell repertoires in COVID-19. Measured with immunoSEQ multiplex PCR; TCRdb has only the in-frame clones, and not every one. The sample contains some 140,000 clones, approximately 89% of which appear only once. Sequences were obtained from peripheral blood. These receptors all stem from a human donor in a cohort sampled during active COVID-19. Both conserved end residues are trimmed from each CDR3. Each record gives: CDR3 length, V gene, J gene, CDR3 protein.

len: 14
v_gene: TRBV4-1
j_gene: TRBJ2-1
CDR3aa: ASSLSDGQGRNEQF

len: 13
v_gene: TRBV7-9
j_gene: TRBJ1-5
CDR3aa: ASAEGTGGNQPQH

len: 9
v_gene: TRBV29-1
j_gene: TRBJ1-2
CDR3aa: SVGQGIGYT

len: 13
v_gene: TRBV6-1
j_gene: TRBJ2-7
CDR3aa: ASSEGRREDYEQY

len: 12
v_gene: TRBV5-8
j_gene: TRBJ1-2
CDR3aa: ASSLDTGLGGYT

len: 13
v_gene: TRBV6-2/TRBV6-3
j_gene: TRBJ1-2
CDR3aa: ASSYRAATGNGYT

len: 15
v_gene: TRBV7-6
j_gene: TRBJ2-1
CDR3aa: ASSSGGGSSSYNEQF

len: 13
v_gene: TRBV24-1
j_gene: TRBJ2-5
CDR3aa: ATAPAGGPKETQY

len: 15
v_gene: TRBV6-2/TRBV6-3
j_gene: TRBJ1-5
CDR3aa: ASSYSRKSGSRQPQH

len: 9
v_gene: TRBV12-3/TRBV12-4
j_gene: TRBJ2-1
CDR3aa: ASSLLSEQF

len: 15
v_gene: TRBV4-3
j_gene: TRBJ2-5
CDR3aa: ASSQDSARGGKGTQY

len: 13
v_gene: TRBV11-2
j_gene: TRBJ2-2
CDR3aa: ASSSPRLATGELF

len: 12
v_gene: TRBV5-1
j_gene: TRBJ2-7
CDR3aa: ASSLEAGGHEQY

len: 13
v_gene: TRBV6-5
j_gene: TRBJ2-5
CDR3aa: ASSPRGRNQETQY

len: 11
v_gene: TRBV27
j_gene: TRBJ2-1
CDR3aa: ASSLDLYNEQF

len: 12
v_gene: TRBV6-5
j_gene: TRBJ2-5
CDR3aa: ASSLTSGQETQY

len: 14
v_gene: TRBV6-6
j_gene: TRBJ2-4
CDR3aa: ASRSPTGTGQGGQY